This T cell receptor beta chain emerged from a study of blood T cell repertoires in COVID-19. Overall study context: T cells, B-cell-depleted T cells, or PBMCs supplied cDNA or gDNA.

In the source study's methods: Amplification with reference gene primers provided the estimates of nucleated cell counts. The protocol was immunoSEQ multiplex PCR, while the TCRdb copy is restricted to in-frame clones and leaves out a portion. V, J and clone size reflect that table, while D and trimming were determined from the DNA. The sample records 180,000 or so clones, 86% being singletons. Trimming took off 0 bases at V and 2 bases at J, with 12 bases between the two ends. Germline V CDR1 and CDR2: SGHKS, YYEKEE (reference sequence). The CDR3 has 16 amino acids. All enrollees were about 18 to 89 years old and from around 25 US areas. Participant-given clinical history determined each cohort assignment.

The sequence came from a man aged 35-49 years with acute COVID-19. The sequenced material came from PBMCs or T cells enriched from blood (not recorded which). This chain uses TRBV5-5 with TRBJ2-1; D might be TRBD2 (6 bases). DNA of the CDR3: TGTGCCAGCAGCTTGGGCGGGACGGGAACCTACAATGAGCAGTTCTTC. Translating gives CASSLGGTGTYNEQFF.